These 10 T cell receptor beta chains share one sample of origin, sequenced in a study of CD8 T cells in ankylosing spondylitis. Study findings and constraints: Roughly eight highly homologous variants made up a TCR beta motif, and this motif appeared characteristic of ankylosing spondylitis blood.

TCRdb reanalysed the 5' RACE reads using MiXCR and keeps one entry per CDR3 protein. Among around 490,000 distinct CDR3 sequences listed, 5.3% were seen once. These receptors' antigens are unknown. The source material was blood, either unsorted or a sorted T cell fraction (not recorded which). Receptors originate from a male donor with ankylosing spondylitis.

This clonotype was picked up many times. The chain recombines TRBV5-1 with TRBJ2-5, with 10 nucleotides matching TRBD2. The germline CDR1 and CDR2 sequences are SGHRS and YFSETQ. This CDR3 region has 18 residues. V was clipped by 0 bases and J by 4 bases; unmatched bases: 12. CDR3 bases: TGCGCCAGCAGCTTGGCTGGGGCTAGCGGGAGACCACCAGAGACCCAGTACTTC. Translated: CASSLAGASGRPPETQYF. The entire variable domain, with the rest obtained from reference TRBV5-1 and TRBJ2-5, is as follows: KAGVTQTPRYLIKTRGQQVTLSCSPISGHRSVSWYQQTPGQGLQFLFEYFSETQRNKGNFPGRFSGRQFSNSRSEMNVSTLELGDSALYLCASSLAGASGRPPETQYFGPGTRLLVL.

This clonotype was found many times. This chain uses TRBV4-3 with TRBJ2-1; 7 bases fit TRBD1. This CDR3 contains 15 residues. V shed 2 bases, J shed 0 bases, and the junction held 1 base outside the gene matches. Germline CDR1 and CDR2: LGHNA and YSLEER. The CDR3 nucleotides read TGCGCCAGCAGCCAAACAGGGGCCTCCTACAATGAGCAGTTCTTC. Protein sequence: CASSQTGASYNEQFF.

This clonotype was found many times. The V and J genes are TRBV27 and TRBJ1-2; no firm D call. Germline CDR1 MNHEY, CDR2 SMNVEV (reference sequence). The CDR3 covers 13 residues. V was trimmed by 4 bases and J by 4 bases, leaving 10 bases between them. The chain's CDR3 is CASSSRTLYGYTF. As DNA, the CDR3 is TGTGCCAGCAGTTCAAGGACTCTCTATGGCTACACCTTC.

The chain combines TRBV5-1 with TRBJ2-5; D unclear. Trimming cost V 0 bases and J 1 base, with 4 bases left between them. This CDR3 is 13 amino acids long. CDR1 and CDR2 (germline): SGHRS, YFSETQ. The CDR3 spells CASSLAFQETQYF. In DNA form, the CDR3 reads TGCGCCAGCAGCTTGGCATTCCAAGAGACCCAGTACTTC.

This clonotype was seen ten or more times. The rearrangement joins TRBV25-1 to TRBJ2-1; D is unresolved. The CDR3 totals 12 residues. Germline-derived CDR1 and CDR2 are MGHDK and SYGVNS. The V end lost 3 bases, the J end lost 6 bases, and 6 bases lay between the germline ends. CDR3 region: CASSERLNEQFF. CDR3 DNA sequence: TGTGCCAGCAGTGAGAGGCTCAATGAGCAGTTCTTC.

The sample holds many counts of this clonotype. The chain combines TRBV7-2 with TRBJ1-2; D possibly corresponds to TRBD1 (5 bases). The V end lost 3 bases, the J end lost 0 bases, and 11 bases lay between the germline ends. Germline V gene lookup returns CDR1 SGHTA and CDR2 FQGNSA. CDR3 length: 15 residues. In DNA form, the CDR3 reads TGTGCCAGCAGCTTGGAGGGGCTTCCTAACTATGGCTACACCTTC. It specifies CASSLEGLPNYGYTF.

The sample holds a few counts of this clonotype. The chain recombines TRBV7-2 with TRBJ2-4; D might be TRBD2 (6 bases). V was cut by 3 bases and J by 7 bases, with 16 bases left in between. Germline CDR1 and CDR2: SGHTA and FQGNSA. The CDR3 has 15 amino acids. This CDR3 is CASSFGGGRENIQYF. The DNA for the CDR3 is TGTGCCAGCAGCTTTGGGGGTGGCCGGGAGAACATTCAGTACTTC.

This clonotype appeared many times. The chain carries TRBV5-1 and TRBJ2-7; TRBD1 matches 11 bases. The CDR3 runs to 16 residues. Germline CDR1 is SGHRS and CDR2 is YFSETQ. J was trimmed by 0 bases and V by 7 bases; bases with no gene match: 9. The CDR3 spells CASRDRGRRSSYEQYF. In DNA, the CDR3 is TGCGCCAGCCGGGACAGGGGGAGACGGAGCTCCTACGAGCAGTACTTC.

This clonotype was recorded many times. This chain connects TRBV4-3 to TRBJ1-3, with 11 bases matching TRBD1. The CDR3 totals 17 residues. V was clipped by 5 bases and J by 0 bases; unmatched bases: 6. Germline loops: CDR1 LGHNA, CDR2 YSLEER. The CDR3 nucleotides read TGCGCCAGCAGCACACCCGGGACAGGGGGCTCTGGAAACACCATATATTTT. Protein sequence: CASSTPGTGGSGNTIYF.

This clonotype was seen repeatedly, ten times or more. The genes are TRBV7-2 and TRBJ1-6; the D gene is possibly TRBD1 (6 bases). This CDR3 region has 16 residues. Trimming pared 2 bases from V and 3 bases from J, leaving 11 bases between. Germline CDR1 SGHTA, CDR2 FQGNSA. CDR3: CASSLRQAVYNSPLHF. CDR3 sequence (DNA): TGTGCCAGCAGCTTACGACAGGCCGTCTATAATTCACCCCTCCACTTT.